These 10 T cell receptor beta chains originate from one sample sequenced in a study of T cell changes during pregnancy in multiple sclerosis. The assay was immunoSEQ multiplex PCR, and TCRdb's table has in-frame clones only and misses some. This table holds about 48,000 clones, approximately 88% found once. Sequencing was performed on CD4+ T cells from peripheral blood mononuclear cells, taken in the second trimester of pregnancy. These receptors were collected from a female donor with multiple sclerosis, enrolled in a pregnancy study.

The chain has TRBV6-6 and TRBJ2-7; possibly TRBD2 for D (6 bases). The CDR3 length is 15 residues. Between the trimmed V and J ends, which lost 0 bases and 3 bases, there was a span of 12 bases. Per germline, CDR1 MNHNY and CDR2 SVGAGI (reference sequence). In DNA, the CDR3 is TGTGCCAGCAGTTACTCTACAGCGGGTGGCTACGAGCAGTACTTC. Translated: CASSYSTAGGYEQYF.

The chain couples TRBV4-1 to TRBJ1-1, with D maybe TRBD1 (5 bases). Germline lookup yields CDR1 MGHRA and CDR2 YSYEKL. V dropped 4 bases and J dropped 2 bases, with 11 bases sitting between them. The CDR3 loop spans 14 amino acids. CDR3 loop: CASSLDSYNTEAFF. CDR3 nucleotides: TGCGCCAGCAGCCTTGACAGCTACAACACTGAAGCTTTCTTT.

The chain couples TRBV27 to TRBJ1-5; the match to TRBD1 covers 8 bases. The V and J ends lost 5 bases and 4 bases, in that order; junction bases with no gene match: 7. The CDR3 is 15 residues long. Germline CDR1 reads MNHEY; CDR2 reads SMNVEV (reference sequence). Written as DNA, the CDR3 is TGTGCCAGCAGTGCCTGGGGACAGGAAAATCAGCCCCAGCATTTT. Translating it yields CASSAWGQENQPQHF.

The rearrangement joins TRBV6-4 to TRBJ1-2; 8 nucleotides match TRBD1. The junction had 11 bases not matched to a gene; V was cut back by 9 bases and J by 2 bases. This CDR3 has 15 residues. The germline V gene encodes CDR1 MRHNA and CDR2 SNTAGT. For the CDR3, the DNA is TGTGCCAGGGACTTAAAGGGACAGGAGAACTATGGCTACACCTTC. Protein: CARDLKGQENYGYTF.

J is TRBJ1-5 and V is TRBV4-2; 9 bases fit TRBD1. V gave up 0 bases and J gave up 3 bases; unmatched junction bases: 6. The CDR3 is 17 residues long. CDR1 is LGHNA, CDR2 YNFKEQ, per germline. CDR3 region: CASSQDTGGWNNQPQHF. In DNA form, the CDR3 reads TGTGCCAGCAGCCAAGATACAGGGGGCTGGAACAATCAGCCCCAGCATTTT.

This chain connects TRBV11-2 to TRBJ2-2, with D perhaps matching TRBD1 (6 bases). V lost 5 bases to trimming and J lost 3 bases, with 13 bases between them. The germline V gene has CDR1 SGHAT and CDR2 FQNNGV. This CDR3 has 15 amino acids. CDR3 DNA: TGTGCCAGCAGCCCAGGGGATATGGACACCGGGGAGCTGTTTTTT. Translated: CASSPGDMDTGELFF.

The chain combines TRBV16 with TRBJ1-4; no firm D call. The germline CDR1 and CDR2 sequences are KGHSY and FQNENV. This CDR3 spans 15 amino acids. V lost 8 bases, J lost 0 bases, and 13 bases lay in between. CDR3 region: CASRAGFATNEKLFF. In DNA, the CDR3 is TGTGCCAGCCGCGCTGGTTTTGCAACTAATGAAAAACTGTTTTTT.

The chain carries TRBV18 and TRBJ2-3; D perhaps matches TRBD1 (5 bases). CDR1 and CDR2 (germline): KGHSH, LQKENI. Between the trimmed V and J ends, which lost 2 bases and 3 bases, there was a span of 12 bases. The CDR3 length is 15 residues. The CDR3 DNA follows: TGTGCCAGCTCACCAGGGGCAGATCGAACAGATACGCAGTATTTT. Its translation is CASSPGADRTDTQYF.

This chain's CDR3 is CASSETHYGYTF. The CDR3 DNA sequence: TGTGCCAGCAGTGAGACTCACTATGGCTACACCTTC. The rearrangement joins TRBV2 to TRBJ1-2; D gene unclear. Trimming removed 3 bases at V and 3 bases at J, with 5 bases between. This CDR3 has 12 amino acids. Germline-derived CDR1 and CDR2 are SNHLY and FYNNEI.

The chain carries TRBV18 and TRBJ2-7, with D perhaps matching TRBD1 (5 bases). Trimming cost V 3 bases and J 2 bases, with 11 bases left between them. Per germline, CDR1 KGHSH and CDR2 LQKENI. The CDR3 is 14 residues long. The CDR3 coding sequence is TGTGCCAGCTCACCTGCCCAGGGCCCCTACGAGCAGTACTTC. It encodes CASSPAQGPYEQYF.